These 18 T cell receptor beta chains came from one sample sequenced in a study of cytomegalovirus exposure and HLA in healthy donors (TCRdb year 2017). Receptors were amplified or captured by the immunoSEQ multiplex PCR assay. For the multiplex PCR, a mixture combining 60 forward primers for TCR Vbeta segments and 13 reverse primers for TCR Jbeta segments was used. TCRdb mirrors the immuneACCESS table, restricted to in-frame sequences. Some clones are absent from its copies; in checked studies, under half trace to an unresolved V gene, and the reason for the others is unknown. This sample is represented by 200,000 to 250,000 clones; more than 65% of them were singletons. The ten largest account for less than 2% of the sample. The source material was PBMCs. The receptors derive from a woman aged 25 to 45 in good health and CMV-seronegative.

The V and J genes are TRBV19 and TRBJ1-3; D remains ambiguous. Trimming stripped 1 base from V and 1 base from J, with 8 bases between. In germline, CDR1 is LNHDA, CDR2 SQIVND (reference sequence). The CDR3 is 15 residues long. The DNA of the CDR3 is TGTGCCAGTAGTATAGTTCCGGGATCTGGAAACACCATATATTTT. This translates into CASSIVPGSGNTIYF. The full variable domain, its missing parts supplied by reference TRBV19 and TRBJ1-3, is DGGITQSPKYLFRKEGQNVTLSCEQNLNHDAMYWYRQDPGQGLRLIYYSQIVNDFQKGDIAEGYSVSREKKESFPLTVTSAQKNPTAFYLCASSIVPGSGNTIYFGEGSWLTVV.

The chain couples TRBV5-1 to TRBJ2-3; 7 bases align to TRBD2. The CDR3 has 15 amino acids. Germline-derived CDR1 and CDR2 are SGHRS and YFSETQ. The junction had 9 bases not matched to a gene; V was cut back by 4 bases and J by 4 bases. The CDR3: CASSLGEGLSDTQYF. The CDR3 DNA is TGCGCCAGCAGCCTCGGGGAGGGGCTTTCAGATACGCAGTATTTT.

The chain couples TRBV10-2 to TRBJ1-1, with D maybe TRBD1 (6 bases). V lost 8 bases to trimming and J lost 0 bases, with 7 bases between them. CDR1 WSHSY and CDR2 SAAADI come from the germline V gene. The length of the CDR3 is 12 residues. CDR3 loop: CASGQMNTEAFF. As DNA, the CDR3 is TGCGCCAGCGGACAGATGAACACTGAAGCTTTCTTT.

The chain joins TRBV11-2 to TRBJ1-1; weak D call: TRBD1 (5 bases). This CDR3 spans 16 amino acids. Germline V gene lookup returns CDR1 SGHAT and CDR2 FQNNGV. Trimming pared 3 bases from V and 1 base from J, leaving 15 bases between. CDR3 sequence (DNA): TGTGCCAGCAGCTTGTGGCGACTTAGGGGGAACACTGAAGCTTTCTTT. It specifies CASSLWRLRGNTEAFF.

J is TRBJ1-5 and V is TRBV2, with D hard to call. With 7 bases removed from V and 2 bases from J, the gap between germline ends came to 12 bases. The germline V gene has CDR1 SNHLY and CDR2 FYNNEI. CDR3 length: 14 amino acids. The CDR3 DNA sequence: TGTGCCAGCATCGGCTCTAGTGGCAATCAGCCCCAGCATTTT. Amino acids: CASIGSSGNQPQHF.

On this clone itself: A much larger clone lies one base from this, so it may be a read error. Other DNA sequences of this sample code for an identical CDR3. The rearrangement joins TRBV6-5 to TRBJ1-2; D might be TRBD1 (5 bases). The V end lost 5 bases, the J end lost 4 bases, and 11 bases lay between the germline ends. The germline V gene encodes CDR1 MNHEY and CDR2 SVGAGI. This CDR3 is built from 13 residues. Written as DNA, the CDR3 is TGTGCCAGCAGTGAACGGGGGGGCTATGGCTACACCTTC. Protein product: CASSERGGYGYTF.

This rearrangement joins TRBV28 to TRBJ2-1, with 7 positions matching TRBD2. Germline loops: CDR1 MDHEN, CDR2 SYDVKM. The CDR3 has 16 amino acids. V was clipped by 6 bases and J by 0 bases; unmatched bases: 8. The DNA for the CDR3 is TGTGCCAGCAGCCCATCTAGCGGAAGCTCCTACAATGAGCAGTTCTTC. Translating gives CASSPSSGSSYNEQFF.

The chain employs TRBV5-1 and TRBJ2-1; possible D gene TRBD1, 5 bases. The ends were cut back, 1 base at V and 7 bases at J, with 12 bases in the middle. CDR3 size: 14 residues. Germline CDR1 is SGHRS and CDR2 is YFSETQ. The DNA for the CDR3 is TGCGCCAGCAGCTTGTTTCAGGGTGGAAATGAGCAGTTCTTC. Translating gives CASSLFQGGNEQFF.

Regarding this clone: Mismatch with germline at one junction end may stem from a read error. In DNA form, the CDR3 reads TGTGCTAGCAGCGAAACCCAAACGGGCGAGCAGTACTTC. It specifies CASSETQTGEQYF. The chain links TRBV7-7 to TRBJ2-7; D remains unclear. From germline, CDR1 is SSHAT and CDR2 FNYEAQ (reference sequence). The CDR3 contains 13 residues. Filled out from reference TRBV7-7 and TRBJ2-7, the complete variable domain reads GAGVSQSPRYKVTKRGQDVTLRCDPISSHATLYWYQQALGQGPEFLTYFNYEAQPDKSGLPSDRFSAERPEGSISTLTIQRTEQRDSAMYRCASSETQTGEQYFGPGTRLTVT.

The chain is built from TRBV6-5 and TRBJ1-5; D is perhaps TRBD1 (6 bases). The germline V and J ends were trimmed by 6 bases and 9 bases, with 21 bases remaining between them. The germline V gene encodes CDR1 MNHEY and CDR2 SVGAGI. The CDR3 totals 15 residues. Here the CDR3 DNA reads TGTGCCAGCAGCGACACAGGGTTTTTTAGAGGGCCCCAGCATTTT. Translated: CASSDTGFFRGPQHF.

This clone was counted a few times. V gene TRBV2 combines with J gene TRBJ1-2; 10 bases fit TRBD1. Germline lookup yields CDR1 SNHLY and CDR2 FYNNEI. V was clipped by 7 bases and J by 8 bases; unmatched bases: 7. The CDR3 spans 13 residues. This chain's CDR3 is CASIRQGAGGYTF. Here the CDR3 DNA reads TGTGCCAGCATTAGACAGGGGGCGGGGGGCTACACCTTC.

The V gene is TRBV30, the J gene TRBJ2-6; D is perhaps TRBD2 (7 bases). In germline, CDR1 is GTSNPN, CDR2 SVGIG (reference sequence). Trimming stripped 0 bases from V and 0 bases from J, with 15 bases between. The CDR3 has 18 amino acids. This chain's CDR3 is CAWSVSGGLPSGANVLTF. The CDR3 bases are TGTGCCTGGAGTGTATCGGGGGGCCTTCCCTCTGGGGCCAACGTCCTGACTTTC.

The CDR3 bases are TGCGCCAGCAGCTCCGGGACAGGGGGCTGGTCACCCCTCCACTTT. As protein: CASSSGTGGWSPLHF. The chain carries TRBV5-1 and TRBJ1-6; TRBD1 agrees at 12 bases. The CDR3 contains 15 residues. V dropped 3 bases and J dropped 10; count of bases not matched to a gene: 5. CDR1 and CDR2 (germline): SGHRS, YFSETQ.

The rearrangement links TRBV7-3 to TRBJ1-2; 7 bases align to TRBD1. With 5 bases clipped from V and 7 bases from J, the junction kept 7 bases outside the gene matches. The CDR3 sequence is 13 residues long. Germline CDR1 reads SGHTA; CDR2 reads FQGTGA. CDR3 sequence: CASSPDRVGGYTF. CDR3 nucleotides: TGTGCCAGCAGCCCCGACAGGGTGGGTGGCTACACCTTC.

The CDR3, as DNA: TGTGCCAGCAGCTCCCCACATAGTGTCGGGGGGATCTCTGGAAACACCATATATTTT. It codes for CASSSPHSVGGISGNTIYF. The chain joins TRBV7-2 to TRBJ1-3; perhaps TRBD1 as D (5 bases). The CDR3 covers 19 residues. Trimming took off 4 bases at V and 0 bases at J, with 22 bases between the two ends. Germline loops: CDR1 SGHTA, CDR2 FQGNSA.

The chain uses TRBV27 and TRBJ1-2; 8 bases agree with TRBD1. The CDR3 loop spans 14 amino acids. Germline loops: CDR1 MNHEY, CDR2 SMNVEV (reference sequence). V trimming: 5 bases; J trimming: 7 bases; junction bases outside the gene matches: 9. In nucleotides, the CDR3 is TGTGCCAGCAGTCCCATCGACAGGGGAGGTGGCTACACCTTC. Amino acids: CASSPIDRGGGYTF.

The chain has TRBV5-1 and TRBJ2-1; 8 nucleotides agree with TRBD1. The CDR3 consists of 16 residues. The ends lost 4 bases at V and 2 bases at J; junction bases unmatched: 8. The germline gives CDR1 SGHRS, CDR2 YFSETQ. The DNA of the CDR3 is TGCGCCAGCAGCACCAAGACAGGGGTGGCCTACAATGAGCAGTTCTTC. It encodes CASSTKTGVAYNEQFF. Based on the CDR3 plus reference TRBV5-1 and TRBJ2-1, the full variable domain is KAGVTQTPRYLIKTRGQQVTLSCSPISGHRSVSWYQQTPGQGLQFLFEYFSETQRNKGNFPGRFSGRQFSNSRSEMNVSTLELGDSALYLCASSTKTGVAYNEQFFGPGTRLTVL.

The CDR3 region is CASSWTSGGYEQYF. DNA of the CDR3: TGTGCCAGCAGTTGGACTAGCGGGGGTTACGAGCAGTACTTC. The rearrangement links TRBV6-1 to TRBJ2-7; TRBD2 agrees at 13 bases. The germline V gene encodes CDR1 MNHNS and CDR2 SASEGT. After removal of 5 bases from V and 4 bases from J, the junction contained 2 bases not matched to a gene. CDR3 length: 14 amino acids.